This TCR beta chain is drawn from a study of CD8 T cells in ankylosing spondylitis. V lost 6 bases, J lost 7 bases, and 7 bases stayed unmatched. This CDR3 has 14 residues. Turning to this clonotype: What it recognizes is unknown.

Quantitative 5'-RACE with molecular barcodes produced the TCR beta libraries. TCRdb recomputed calls from the 5' RACE reads with MiXCR, one row per CDR3 protein. The data hold 270,000 or so distinct CDR3 sequences, with about 20% observed a single time. Whole-study results and caveats: Relatively scarce in peripheral blood, disease-linked clones were CD8+. Reports of some motif variants in reactive arthritis synovial fluid and blood predate this one. A TCR beta motif of roughly eight highly homologous variants seemed to mark ankylosing spondylitis blood.

The sample taken for sequencing was blood, either unsorted or a sorted T cell fraction (not recorded which). This sequence joins TRBV12-3 or TRBV12-4 and TRBJ1-2, with TRBD1 identical over 11 bases. This receptor was obtained from a male donor with ankylosing spondylitis or in good health (not recorded which). The CDR3 reads CASSPWTGGGGYTF. The CDR3 coding sequence is TGTGCCAGCAGCCCATGGACAGGGGGCGGTGGCTACACCTTC.